A selection of T cell receptor beta chains follows, all from one sample in a study of T-cell reconstitution after alpha-beta-depleted transplantation in children. One entry per CDR3 protein, called by TCRdb with MiXCR from the PCR reads. The sample lists fewer than 120,000 distinct CDR3 sequences, 10% occurring once. Sequenced here: PBMCs from the stem cell graft donor, sampled from the stem cell graft. The receptors stem from a human donor who donated a stem cell graft to a child with acute lymphoblastic leukemia. Both conserved end residues are part of each CDR3. D genes are given only for firm matches. The size entry is marked missing in some rows and otherwise reads once, few, many or a size class.

TRBJ2-3	TRBD2	TRBV3-1	-	TGTGCCACCACCCAAGATTGGGTAGCGGGGGACCCGCGCACAGATACGCAGTATTTT	CATTQDWVAGDPRTDTQYF
TRBJ2-6	-	TRBV11-2	once	TGTGCCAGCAGCCCCGGGGTTCTTGGCCCTGGAGCCAACGTCCTGACTTTC	CASSPGVLGPGANVLTF
TRBJ2-2	-	TRBV3-1	many	TGTGCCAGCAGTCGACTAGCGAACACCGGGGAGCTGTTTTTT	CASSRLANTGELFF
TRBJ1-2	TRBD1	TRBV19	many	TGTGCCAGTAACTCGGGGGACAGGGCTCACTATGGCTACACCTTC	CASNSGDRAHYGYTF
TRBJ2-5	-	TRBV5-4	-	TGTGCCAGCAGCGCCGTCTCGGAGACCCAGTACTTC	CASSAVSETQYF
TRBJ2-1	-	TRBV12-3/TRBV12-4	many	TGTGCCAGCAGTCTCAACAGGGAAAGCTCCTACAATGAGCAGTTCTTC	CASSLNRESSYNEQFF
TRBJ1-6	TRBD1	TRBV28	many	TGTGCCAGCAGAAGATGGAAGGACAGGGGGCGCAATTCACCCCTCCACTTT	CASRRWKDRGRNSPLHF
TRBJ2-7	-	TRBV6-1	many	TGTGCCAGCAGCCCCATACTAGACTCCTACGAGCAGTACTTC	CASSPILDSYEQYF
TRBJ2-1	TRBD2	TRBV5-1	many	TGCGCCAGCAGCTTAAGCGGGGGGGCAAATGAGCAGTTCTTC	CASSLSGGANEQFF
TRBJ1-1	TRBD1	TRBV29-1	many	TGCAGCGTCGCTCCGACAGGGGGGAACACTGAAGCTTTCTTT	CSVAPTGGNTEAFF
TRBJ2-6	-	TRBV29-1	many	TGCAGCGCTTCTCAGGGCTCTGGGGCCAACGTCCTGACTTTC	CSASQGSGANVLTF
TRBJ2-3	TRBD2	TRBV7-2	many	TGTGCCAGCAGCACTAGCGGGGTTGGAGATACGCAGTATTTT	CASSTSGVGDTQYF
TRBJ1-2	TRBD1	TRBV4-3	many	TGCGCCAGCAGCCAAGATGGGGACAGGGCAGGGTATGGCTACACCTTC	CASSQDGDRAGYGYTF
TRBJ2-7	TRBD1	TRBV7-2	many	TGTGCCAGCAGCTTAGGACGGCGCAGGGGGCTGGCCGAGCAGTACTTC	CASSLGRRRGLAEQYF
TRBJ1-1	TRBD1	TRBV6-2/TRBV6-3	many	TGTGCCAGCACCCCCGAATGGCGGACAGGGGGCTTTGAGGCCCGTGAAGCTTTCTTT	CASTPEWRTGGFEAREAFF
TRBJ2-2	-	TRBV7-9	many	TGTGCCAGCAGCCAACCCGGGACGGCGACTGGCGGGGAGCTGTTTTTT	CASSQPGTATGGELFF
TRBJ2-7	-	TRBV7-9	many	TGTGCCAGCAGCAAGCCCGGGACCGCCGCCTACGAGCAGTACTTC	CASSKPGTAAYEQYF
TRBJ1-5	-	TRBV5-1	many	TGCGCCAGCAGCTTGGAAGGGGACGGCGGGAGTCAGCCCCAGCATTTT	CASSLEGDGGSQPQHF
TRBJ1-5	-	TRBV5-1	many	TGCGCCAGCAGCTTGGATGGGACGCCGGAACAGCCCCAGCATTTT	CASSLDGTPEQPQHF
TRBJ2-7	-	TRBV29-1	many	TGCAGCGCCCGAAGTGATTCCTACGAGCAGTACTTC	CSARSDSYEQYF
TRBJ1-1	-	TRBV21-1	many	TGTGCCAGCAATCTACGGTTGAGGAACACTGAAGCTTTCTTT	CASNLRLRNTEAFF
TRBJ2-5	TRBD2	TRBV11-2	many	TGTGCCAGCAGCCGCCGTAGCGGGAGTCAAGAGACCCAGTACTTC	CASSRRSGSQETQYF
TRBJ1-6	-	TRBV12-3/TRBV12-4	many	TGTGCCAGCAGTTTAAATTCGATAAATTCACCCCTCCACTTT	CASSLNSINSPLHF
TRBJ2-3	TRBD2	TRBV7-8	many	TGTGCCAGCAGCTCCTCTTTAGCGGGAGCCACAGATACGCAGTATTTT	CASSSSLAGATDTQYF
TRBJ1-1	-	TRBV12-3/TRBV12-4	many	TGTGCCAGCAGTATCCGCGCAGGGGTAAACACTGAAGCTTTCTTT	CASSIRAGVNTEAFF
TRBJ2-1	-	TRBV20-1	-	TGCAGTGCTAGCGGGGGTGTGAATAATGAGCAGTTCTTC	CSASGGVNNEQFF
TRBJ1-2	TRBD1	TRBV5-4	once	TGTGCCAGCAGCTTGGGGATAGGGGGCGGTTATGGCTACACCTTC	CASSLGIGGGYGYTF
TRBJ2-7	TRBD1	TRBV20-1	many	TGCAGTGCTGAGGGGGCGGGACAGGGGGGAATAAGCTCCTACGAGCAGTACTTC	CSAEGAGQGGISSYEQYF
TRBJ1-6	-	TRBV5-1	many	TGCGCCAGCAGCTTGGCTATTACCAATTCACCCCTCCACTTT	CASSLAITNSPLHF
TRBJ2-1	TRBD2	TRBV12-3/TRBV12-4	many	TGTGCCAGCAGCCTCCTAGGGGTAGCGGGGGGGGACAATGAGCAGTTCTTC	CASSLLGVAGGDNEQFF
TRBJ2-2	-	TRBV15	many	-	CATSILAATGELFF
TRBJ2-1	-	TRBV9	many	TGTGCCAGCAGCGTAGGGGGCGGAGGAGACAATGAGCAGTTCTTC	CASSVGGGGDNEQFF
TRBJ2-3	-	TRBV7-2	many	TGTGCCAGCAGCTTCAACGGACCCCACGATACGCAGTATTTT	CASSFNGPHDTQYF
TRBJ1-5	-	TRBV6-5	many	TGTGCCAGCAGCTATGACGGTTTCAATCAGCCCCAGCATTTT	CASSYDGFNQPQHF
TRBJ2-1	TRBD1	TRBV11-2	-	TGTGCCAGCAGCCGGACAGGGCTCAATGAGCAGTTCTTC	CASSRTGLNEQFF
TRBJ2-3	TRBD2	TRBV11-2	many	TGTGCCAGCAGCTTAGAGAAGGCTAGCGGGGGTTACACAGATACGCAGTATTTT	CASSLEKASGGYTDTQYF
TRBJ2-1	TRBD2	TRBV12-3/TRBV12-4	many	TGTGCCAGCAGCCCGGGCGGGAGGGGGCACAATGAGCAGTTCTTC	CASSPGGRGHNEQFF
TRBJ2-5	-	TRBV7-9	many	TGTGCCAGCAGCTTAGAGTACGGGGAGACCCAGTACTTC	CASSLEYGETQYF
TRBJ2-7	TRBD1	TRBV5-4	-	TGTGCCAGCAGCTTGGCCGCTCGGACAGGGACCTACGAGCAGTACTTC	CASSLAARTGTYEQYF
TRBJ2-1	-	TRBV10-3	many	TGTGCCATCAGTGAGTCTCAGACTACCGATGATGAGCAGTTCTTC	CAISESQTTDDEQFF
TRBJ1-2	-	TRBV9	-	TGTGCCAGCAGCGCCCTTGAAAGGGGCCCCGACTATGGCTACACCTTC	CASSALERGPDYGYTF
TRBJ1-6	-	TRBV7-2	many	TGTGCCAGCAGCTCGGACGGCGCGGTAGGATCCCTCCACTTT	CASSSDGAVGSLHF
TRBJ2-4	-	TRBV14	many	TGTGCCAGCAGCCAGGAGGGAAACATTCAGTACTTC	CASSQEGNIQYF
TRBJ1-1	-	TRBV4-3	few	TGCGCCAGCAGCCAAGCGGGGGGCAGGGCCGACACTGAAGCTTTCTTT	CASSQAGGRADTEAFF
TRBJ2-3	-	TRBV7-9	many	TGTGCCAGCAGCCGGGGGGCTAGCACAGATACGCAGTATTTT	CASSRGASTDTQYF
TRBJ1-6	-	TRBV27	many	TGTGCCAGCAGTTTAGGTGCGGCCTATAATTCACCCCTCCACTTT	CASSLGAAYNSPLHF
TRBJ2-5	-	TRBV18	many	TGTGCCAGCTCACCACCGGGGACCCAAGAGACCCAGTACTTC	CASSPPGTQETQYF
TRBJ2-5	TRBD1	TRBV29-1	many	TGCAGCAGCAAGCGGGACAGGGTGGAGACCCAGTACTTC	CSSKRDRVETQYF
TRBJ1-1	-	TRBV20-1	many	TGCAGTGCTAGCCAGGGCGGGAACACTGAAGCTTTCTTT	CSASQGGNTEAFF
TRBJ2-7	-	TRBV12-3/TRBV12-4	many	TGTGCCAGCAGTCCAACAACGGCCAAGGGGCAAAGTAGCTTC	CASSPTTAKGQSSF
TRBJ2-2	-	TRBV6-5	many	TGTGCCAGCAGTTACAAACGGCGCCGGCGGGAGAACACCGGGGAGCTGTTTTTT	CASSYKRRRRENTGELFF
TRBJ2-7	TRBD1	TRBV12-3/TRBV12-4	many	TGTGCCAGCAGTCATAGGGCAGGGGGTACCTACGAGCAGTACTTC	CASSHRAGGTYEQYF